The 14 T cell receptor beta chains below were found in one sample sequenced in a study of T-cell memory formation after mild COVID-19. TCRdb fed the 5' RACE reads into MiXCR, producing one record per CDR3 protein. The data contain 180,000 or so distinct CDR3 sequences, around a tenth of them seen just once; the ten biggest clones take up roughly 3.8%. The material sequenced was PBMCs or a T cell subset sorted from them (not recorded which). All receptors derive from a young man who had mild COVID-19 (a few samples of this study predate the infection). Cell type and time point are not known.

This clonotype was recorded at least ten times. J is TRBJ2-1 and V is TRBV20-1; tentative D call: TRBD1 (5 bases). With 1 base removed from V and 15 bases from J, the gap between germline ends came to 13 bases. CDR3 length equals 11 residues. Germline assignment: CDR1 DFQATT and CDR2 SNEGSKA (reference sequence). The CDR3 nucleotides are TGCAGTGCTAGAGCTGCAGGGCCGCGGTTCTTC. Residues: CSARAAGPRFF.

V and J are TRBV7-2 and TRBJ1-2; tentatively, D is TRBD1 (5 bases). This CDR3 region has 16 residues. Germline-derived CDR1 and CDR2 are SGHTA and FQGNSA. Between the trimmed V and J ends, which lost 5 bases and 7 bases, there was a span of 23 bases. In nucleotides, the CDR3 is TGTGCCAGCAGCCTCCGGCACAGGTTCAACCGGCTTGGCTACACCTTC. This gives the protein CASSLRHRFNRLGYTF. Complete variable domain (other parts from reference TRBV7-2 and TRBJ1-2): GAGVSQSPSNKVTEKGKDVELRCDPISGHTALYWYRQSLGQGLEFLIYFQGNSAPDKSGLPSDRFSAERTGGSVSTLTIQRTQQEDSAVYLCASSLRHRFNRLGYTFGSGTRLTVV.

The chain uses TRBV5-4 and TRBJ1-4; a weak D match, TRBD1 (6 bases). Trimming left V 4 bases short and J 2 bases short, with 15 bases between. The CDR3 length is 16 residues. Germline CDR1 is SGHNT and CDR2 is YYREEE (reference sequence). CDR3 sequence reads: CASSLAGHLTNEKLFF. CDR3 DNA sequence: TGTGCCAGCAGCCTTGCGGGACATTTGACTAATGAAAAACTGTTTTTT.

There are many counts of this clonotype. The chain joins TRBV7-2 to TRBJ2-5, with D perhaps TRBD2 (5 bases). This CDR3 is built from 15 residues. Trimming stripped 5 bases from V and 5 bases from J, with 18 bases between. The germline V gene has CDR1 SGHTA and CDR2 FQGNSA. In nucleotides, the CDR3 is TGTGCCAGCAGCCACAAGAAATGGGGAGAGGAGACCCAGTACTTC. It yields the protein CASSHKKWGEETQYF.

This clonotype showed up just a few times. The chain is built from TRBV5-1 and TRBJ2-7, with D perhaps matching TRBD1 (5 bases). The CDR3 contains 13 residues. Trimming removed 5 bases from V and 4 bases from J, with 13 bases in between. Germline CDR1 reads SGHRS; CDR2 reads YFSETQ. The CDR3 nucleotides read TGCGCCAGCAGTACAGGTGGTATGTACGAGCAGTACTTC. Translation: CASSTGGMYEQYF.

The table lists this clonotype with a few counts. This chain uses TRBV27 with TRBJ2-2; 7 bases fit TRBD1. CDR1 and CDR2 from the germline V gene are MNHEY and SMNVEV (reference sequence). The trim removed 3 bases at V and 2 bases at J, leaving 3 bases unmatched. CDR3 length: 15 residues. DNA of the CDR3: TGTGCCAGCAGTTTCGACAGGGATAACACCGGGGAGCTGTTTTTT. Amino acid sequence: CASSFDRDNTGELFF.

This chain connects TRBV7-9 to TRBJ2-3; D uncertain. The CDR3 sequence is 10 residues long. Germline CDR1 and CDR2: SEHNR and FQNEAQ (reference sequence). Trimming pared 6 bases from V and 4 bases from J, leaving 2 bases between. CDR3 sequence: CASSSDTQYF. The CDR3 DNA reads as TGTGCCAGCAGTTCAGATACGCAGTATTTT.

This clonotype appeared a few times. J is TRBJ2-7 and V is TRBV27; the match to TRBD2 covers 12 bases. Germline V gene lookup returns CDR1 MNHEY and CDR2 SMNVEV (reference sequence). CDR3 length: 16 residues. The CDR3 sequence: CASSPRGLAGPYKQYV. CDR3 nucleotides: TGTGCCAGCAGTCCGCGGGGACTAGCGGGCCCCTACAAGCAGTACGTC.

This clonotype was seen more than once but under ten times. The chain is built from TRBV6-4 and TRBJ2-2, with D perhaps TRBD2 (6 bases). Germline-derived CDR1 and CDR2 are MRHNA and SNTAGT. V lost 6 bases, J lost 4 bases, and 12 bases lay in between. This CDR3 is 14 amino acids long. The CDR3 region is CASSPEGLTGELFF. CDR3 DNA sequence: TGTGCCAGCAGCCCGGAGGGACTCACCGGGGAGCTGTTTTTT.

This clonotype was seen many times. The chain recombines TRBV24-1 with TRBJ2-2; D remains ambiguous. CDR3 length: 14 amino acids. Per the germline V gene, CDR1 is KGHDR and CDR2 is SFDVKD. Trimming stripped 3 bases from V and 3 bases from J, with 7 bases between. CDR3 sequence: CATSDGPDTGELFF. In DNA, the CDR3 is TGTGCCACCAGTGATGGGCCGGACACCGGGGAGCTGTTTTTT.

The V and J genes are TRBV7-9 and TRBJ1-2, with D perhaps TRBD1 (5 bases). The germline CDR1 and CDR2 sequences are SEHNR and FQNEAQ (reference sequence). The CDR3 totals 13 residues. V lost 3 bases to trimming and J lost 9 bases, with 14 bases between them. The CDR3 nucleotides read TGTGCCAGCAGCTTGGATCGGGGGAAACGCTACACCTTC. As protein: CASSLDRGKRYTF.

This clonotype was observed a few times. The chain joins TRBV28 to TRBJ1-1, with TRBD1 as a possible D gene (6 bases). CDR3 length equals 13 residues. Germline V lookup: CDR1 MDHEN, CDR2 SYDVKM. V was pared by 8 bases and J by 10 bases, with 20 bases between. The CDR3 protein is CASFESGRGRAFF. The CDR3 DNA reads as TGTGCCAGCTTCGAATCGGGCAGGGGTCGAGCTTTCTTT.

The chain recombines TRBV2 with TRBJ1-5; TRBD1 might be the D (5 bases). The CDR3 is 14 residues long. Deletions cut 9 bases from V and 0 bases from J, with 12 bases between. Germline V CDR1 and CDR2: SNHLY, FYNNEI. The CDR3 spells CARTRGYSNQPQHF. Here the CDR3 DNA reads TGTGCCAGAACGAGGGGATATAGCAATCAGCCCCAGCATTTT. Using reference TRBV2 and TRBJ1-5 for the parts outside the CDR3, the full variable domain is EPEVTQTPSHQVTQMGQEVILRCVPISNHLYFYWYRQILGQKVEFLVSFYNNEISEKSEIFDDQFSVERPDGSNFTLKIRSTKLEDSAMYFCARTRGYSNQPQHFGDGTRLSIL.

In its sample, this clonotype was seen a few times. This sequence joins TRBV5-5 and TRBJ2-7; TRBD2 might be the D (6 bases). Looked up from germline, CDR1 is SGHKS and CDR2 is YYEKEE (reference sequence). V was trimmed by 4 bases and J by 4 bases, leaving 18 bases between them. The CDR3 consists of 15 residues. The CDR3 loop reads CASSQPRGFIYEQYF. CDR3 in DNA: TGTGCCAGCAGCCAGCCGCGGGGTTTTATTTACGAGCAGTACTTC.